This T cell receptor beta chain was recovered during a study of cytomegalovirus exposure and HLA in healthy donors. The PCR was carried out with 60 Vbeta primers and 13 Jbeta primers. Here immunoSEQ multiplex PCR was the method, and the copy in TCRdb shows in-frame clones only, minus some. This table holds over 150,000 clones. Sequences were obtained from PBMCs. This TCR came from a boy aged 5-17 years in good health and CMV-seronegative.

The DNA for the CDR3 is TGTGCCAGCAGCGTAGGGGGGGAGGCCGCCTATGGCTACACCTTC. This translates into CASSVGGEAAYGYTF. V and J are TRBV9 and TRBJ1-2; perhaps TRBD1 as D (5 bases). There are 15 residues in the CDR3. The germline V gene encodes CDR1 SGDLS and CDR2 YYNGEE. V was cut by 0 bases and J by 4 bases, with 13 bases left in between.